Here is one T cell receptor beta chain with its context. These data are taken from a study of blood T cell repertoires in COVID-19. Study details: The United States, Italy and Spain were the sources of the acute and convalescent COVID-19 samples.

The CDR3 length is 14 residues. In germline, CDR1 is SGHVS, CDR2 FQNEAQ. Trimming cost V 5 bases and J 4 bases; bases outside gene matches: 7. Clones were read by immunoSEQ multiplex PCR, and TCRdb kept only the in-frame ones, dropping some. Seen here are about 250,000 clones, roughly 86% observed once, and the top ten hold 5% to 6%. The sequencing input was peripheral blood. The chain combines TRBV7-8 with TRBJ1-1; 7 positions agree with TRBD1. The sequence was obtained from a woman at least 80 years old with COVID-19, enrolled during active disease. CDR3 sequence: CASSATGVGTEAFF. The CDR3 region has the DNA TGTGCCAGCAGCGCCACAGGGGTGGGCACTGAAGCTTTCTTT.